Below are 30 T cell receptor beta chains sequenced from a single sample in a study of blood T cell repertoires in COVID-19. This table comes from immunoSEQ multiplex PCR, and its TCRdb copy is limited to in-frame clones, with some not included. The table includes some 300,000 clones, roughly nine tenths detected once. Sequences were obtained from PBMCs or T cells enriched from blood (not recorded which). The receptors were sampled from a young woman who had recovered from COVID-19.

This chain connects TRBV29-1 to TRBJ1-4; a weak D match, TRBD1 (5 bases). Trimming shortened V by 7 bases and J by 6 bases, and 18 bases separated the two germline ends. The CDR3 extends over 14 amino acids. Germline CDR1 SQVTM, CDR2 ANQGSEA. The CDR3 DNA is TGCAGCGCTATGCAGACAGTCCCCGATGAAAAACTGTTTTTT. It yields the protein CSAMQTVPDEKLFF. Combining the CDR3 with reference TRBV29-1 and TRBJ1-4 gives the whole variable domain SAVISQKPSRDICQRGTSLTIQCQVDSQVTMMFWYRQQPGQSLTLIATANQGSEATYESGFVIDKFPISRPNLTFSTLTVSNMSPEDSSIYLCSAMQTVPDEKLFFGSGTQLSVL.

The chain uses TRBV27 and TRBJ2-7; 11 nucleotides align to TRBD2. The V segment lost 5 bases and the J segment 2 bases; nucleotides outside the gene matches: 5. The CDR3 sequence is 15 residues long. Looked up from germline, CDR1 is MNHEY and CDR2 is SMNVEV (reference sequence). The CDR3 loop reads CASSLLAGGPYEQYF. In nucleotides, the CDR3 is TGTGCCAGCAGTCTTTTAGCGGGAGGGCCCTACGAGCAGTACTTC.

The J gene is TRBJ1-6, the V gene TRBV25-1, with 7 bases lining up with TRBD1. V was clipped by 8 bases and J by 4 bases; unmatched bases: 11. This CDR3 is 16 amino acids long. CDR1 and CDR2 (germline): MGHDK, SYGVNS. CDR3 in DNA: TGTGCCAGCGCCCCCCCGCCGGGACAGTATAATTCACCCCTCCACTTT. It specifies CASAPPPGQYNSPLHF. Full variable domain (rest looked up from reference TRBV25-1 and TRBJ1-6): EADIYQTPRYLVIGTGKKITLECSQTMGHDKMYWYQQDPGMELHLIHYSYGVNSTEKGDLSSESTVSRIRTEHFPLTLESARPSHTSQYLCASAPPPGQYNSPLHFGNGTRLTVT.

The CDR3 region is CASRLSIAKNIQYF. The CDR3 DNA reads TGTGCCAGCAGACTCTCTATAGCCAAAAACATTCAGTACTTC. The chain recombines TRBV28 with TRBJ2-4; D call uncertain. Germline assignment: CDR1 MDHEN and CDR2 SYDVKM. CDR3 length: 14 amino acids. V shed 6 bases and J shed 0 bases, with 9 bases lying between them.

This chain joins TRBV28 and TRBJ2-7; no clear D. V shed 0 bases and J shed 2 bases, with 14 bases lying between them. The CDR3 has 16 residues. In germline, CDR1 is MDHEN, CDR2 SYDVKM. CDR3 nucleotide sequence: TGTGCCAGCAGTTTATGGGGCAGAAAAATTCCCTACGAGCAGTACTTC. Protein product: CASSLWGRKIPYEQYF.

As DNA, the CDR3 is TGTGCCAGCAGCTTAGCGAGTGGACTCTCCTACGAGCAGTACTTC. Translation: CASSLASGLSYEQYF. This chain uses TRBV7-8 with TRBJ2-7; possibly TRBD2 for D (5 bases). V gave up 0 bases and J gave up 0 bases, with 9 bases separating them. CDR3 length: 15 amino acids. CDR1 and CDR2 (germline): SGHVS, FQNEAQ.

J is TRBJ1-5 and V is TRBV13; TRBD1 might be the D (6 bases). Trimming took off 3 bases at V and 3 bases at J, with 9 bases between the two ends. The CDR3 length is 14 residues. CDR1 is PRHDT, CDR2 FYEKMQ, per germline (reference sequence). DNA for the CDR3: TGTGCCAGCAGCTTGACAGGCGACAATCAGCCCCAGCATTTT. It translates to CASSLTGDNQPQHF.

The chain employs TRBV5-5 and TRBJ2-2; D possibly corresponds to TRBD1 (6 bases). The CDR3 is made up of 16 amino acids. In germline, CDR1 is SGHKS, CDR2 YYEKEE (reference sequence). V dropped 6 bases and J dropped 4 bases, with 19 bases sitting between them. CDR3 bases: TGTGCCAGCACCGAGGCAGGGGCCCCGAGCACCGGGGAGCTGTTTTTT. It is translated as CASTEAGAPSTGELFF.

The CDR3 sequence: CASSLSGTGRSNQPQHF. CDR3 sequence (DNA): TGTGCCAGCTCACTGTCCGGGACAGGGCGGTCAAATCAGCCCCAGCATTTT. This sequence joins TRBV18 and TRBJ1-5, with 9 bases that match TRBD1. The CDR3 loop spans 17 amino acids. Trimming took 4 bases from V and 4 from J; bases not matched to a gene: 11. Germline CDR1 reads KGHSH; CDR2 reads LQKENI.

The gene calls are TRBV29-1 and TRBJ2-5; unclear D gene. CDR3 size: 13 residues. Per the germline V gene, CDR1 is SQVTM and CDR2 is ANQGSEA. V dropped 8 bases and J dropped 2 bases, with 15 bases sitting between them. The CDR3, as DNA: TGCAGCACAATAAACACCGTACAAGAGACCCAGTACTTC. It specifies CSTINTVQETQYF.

V usage is TRBV4-1 and J usage is TRBJ2-7, with 12 nucleotides matching TRBD2. CDR3 size: 21 residues. CDR1 and CDR2 from the germline V gene are MGHRA and YSYEKL. With V trimmed by 2 bases and J by 0 bases, 17 bases remained unmatched. For the CDR3, the DNA is TGCGCCAGCAGCCAAAACCCCGCCCTAGCGGGAGGGTTTACTTCCTCCTACGAGCAGTACTTC. This codes for CASSQNPALAGGFTSSYEQYF.

The V call is TRBV5-5, the J call TRBJ1-1; D is unresolved. Germline loops: CDR1 SGHKS, CDR2 YYEKEE (reference sequence). V was shortened by 0 bases and J by 0 bases, with 12 bases between the two germline ends. The CDR3 covers 16 residues. CDR3 nucleotide sequence: TGTGCCAGCAGCTTGGGGCCAACCGGGTTGAACACTGAAGCTTTCTTT. It is translated as CASSLGPTGLNTEAFF.

V and J are TRBV7-2 and TRBJ2-7; 10 bases map to TRBD1. Germline CDR1 is SGHTA and CDR2 is FQGNSA. CDR3 length equals 15 residues. Unmatched junction bases numbered 6, after V lost 5 bases and J lost 2 bases. CDR3 sequence reads: CASSRSGQGTYEQYF. In DNA, the CDR3 is TGTGCCAGCAGCCGCTCGGGACAGGGGACCTACGAGCAGTACTTC.

V and J are TRBV14 and TRBJ2-5; D perhaps matches TRBD1 (5 bases). Trimming stripped 4 bases from V and 5 bases from J, with 14 bases between. The CDR3 loop spans 14 amino acids. From germline, CDR1 is SGHDN and CDR2 FVKESK. The chain's CDR3 is CASSRAVGRETQYF. The CDR3 bases are TGTGCCAGCAGCCGGGCAGTGGGGCGGGAGACCCAGTACTTC.

This clone has just a few counts. V and J are TRBV10-3 and TRBJ1-2; TRBD1 aligns across 7 bases. After removal of 5 bases from V and 6 bases from J, the junction contained 9 bases not matched to a gene. The CDR3 contains 14 residues. In germline, CDR1 is ENHRY, CDR2 SYGVKD. The CDR3 here is CAISYTAGQNGYTF. The CDR3 DNA is TGTGCCATCAGTTATACTGCGGGACAGAATGGCTACACCTTC.

The V call is TRBV12-3 or TRBV12-4, the J call TRBJ2-1; no definite D call. The CDR3 runs 12 residues. Trimming shortened V by 2 bases and J by 4 bases, and 3 bases separated the two germline ends. The CDR3 sequence: CASSLTYNEQFF. In nucleotides, the CDR3 is TGTGCCAGCAGTTTAACTTACAATGAGCAGTTCTTC.

The chain uses TRBV7-2 and TRBJ2-1, with TRBD2 identical over 9 bases. The CDR3 covers 14 residues. Germline V lookup: CDR1 SGHTA, CDR2 FQGNSA. J lost 11 bases, V lost 3 bases, and 8 bases had no gene match. CDR3 in amino acids: CASSFSRLADKQFF. In DNA form, the CDR3 reads TGTGCCAGCAGCTTTAGTCGACTAGCGGATAAGCAGTTCTTC.

The V call is TRBV3-1 (or the pseudogene TRBV3-2), the J call TRBJ1-1, with no clear D. The CDR3 sequence is 13 residues long. Trimming left V 0 bases short and J 4 bases short, with 6 bases between. The germline CDR1 and CDR2 sequences are LGHDT and YNNKEL (reference sequence). The CDR3 coding sequence is TGTGCCAGCAGCCAAGACACAAGCACTGAAGCTTTCTTT. This sequence encodes CASSQDTSTEAFF.

The J gene is TRBJ1-4, the V gene TRBV5-1; D remains ambiguous. The CDR3 has 16 amino acids. Germline V gives CDR1 SGHRS, CDR2 YFSETQ. Trimming cost V 0 bases and J 0 bases, with 9 bases left between them. CDR3 residues: CASSLVRAPTNEKLFF. In DNA form, the CDR3 reads TGCGCCAGCAGCTTGGTGAGGGCACCAACTAATGAAAAACTGTTTTTT.

This chain uses TRBV5-4 with TRBJ1-3; tentative D call: TRBD1 (5 bases). Per germline, CDR1 SGHNT and CDR2 YYREEE (reference sequence). The V and J ends lost 5 bases and 0 bases respectively, with 9 bases between them. CDR3 length: 14 residues. CDR3 protein: CASSRGSSGNTIYF. CDR3 DNA: TGTGCCAGCAGTCGGGGGTCCTCTGGAAACACCATATATTTT.

CDR3 in amino acids: CASSLGLSEAFF. CDR3 coding DNA: TGTGCCAGCAGTTTGGGCCTTTCTGAAGCTTTCTTT. The rearrangement uses TRBV28 and TRBJ1-1; D not resolved. Germline V gives CDR1 MDHEN, CDR2 SYDVKM. V gave up 3 bases and J gave up 6 bases, with 8 bases separating them. This CDR3 is 12 amino acids long.

This rearrangement joins TRBV20-1 to TRBJ2-1; D is ambiguous. In germline, CDR1 is DFQATT, CDR2 SNEGSKA (reference sequence). Deletions cut 6 bases from V and 0 bases from J, with 3 bases between. There are 11 residues in the CDR3. The DNA for the CDR3 is TGCAGTGCCGGCTCCTACAATGAGCAGTTCTTC. It specifies CSAGSYNEQFF.

The chain links TRBV3-1 (or the pseudogene TRBV3-2) to TRBJ1-3; TRBD1 might be the D (5 bases). CDR3 length equals 15 residues. Trimming stripped 0 bases from V and 2 bases from J, with 8 bases between. Germline V gives CDR1 LGHDT, CDR2 YNNKEL (reference sequence). The CDR3 sequence is CASSQDSGTGNTIYF. The CDR3 bases are TGTGCCAGCAGCCAAGATTCAGGGACTGGAAACACCATATATTTT.

This rearrangement joins TRBV4-1 to TRBJ1-1, with TRBD1 identical over 9 bases. Germline V CDR1 and CDR2: MGHRA, YSYEKL. There are 14 residues in the CDR3. The V segment lost 3 bases and the J segment 1 base; nucleotides outside the gene matches: 0. The DNA for the CDR3 is TGCGCCAGCAGCCAGGGACAGGGGAACACTGAAGCTTTCTTT. This gives the protein CASSQGQGNTEAFF.

The chain is built from TRBV5-1 and TRBJ2-5; 8 bases align to TRBD1. J was trimmed by 2 bases and V by 4 bases; bases with no gene match: 7. The length of the CDR3 is 15 residues. From germline, CDR1 is SGHRS and CDR2 YFSETQ. CDR3 nucleotides: TGCGCCAGCAGCCCCCGCAGGGGGCAGCAAGAGACCCAGTACTTC. Translated: CASSPRRGQQETQYF.

The chain links TRBV16 to TRBJ2-1, with D unresolved. V was pared by 4 bases and J by 0 bases, with 10 bases between. Germline loops: CDR1 KGHSY, CDR2 FQNENV. This CDR3 spans 15 amino acids. CDR3 region: CASSPVSFSYNEQFF. CDR3 in DNA: TGTGCCAGCAGCCCGGTGAGTTTCTCCTACAATGAGCAGTTCTTC.

The gene calls are TRBV5-6 and TRBJ2-7; 13 bases fit TRBD2. Germline values: CDR1 SGHDT, CDR2 YYEEEE. V dropped 5 bases and J dropped 0; count of bases not matched to a gene: 14. CDR3 size: 19 residues. The CDR3 DNA reads TGTGCCAGCAGTTACAGACTAGCGGGAGGAGGTCGTAACTCCTACGAGCAGTACTTC. Amino acids: CASSYRLAGGGRNSYEQYF.

The chain joins TRBV5-1 to TRBJ2-2, with TRBD1 identical over 9 bases. The germline V gene has CDR1 SGHRS and CDR2 YFSETQ. V shed 0 bases, J shed 5 bases, and the junction held 5 bases outside the gene matches. The CDR3 totals 16 residues. DNA of the CDR3: TGCGCCAGCAGCTTGGGGGACAGGGTGGTGACCGGGGAGCTGTTTTTT. This codes for CASSLGDRVVTGELFF.

The genes are TRBV19 and TRBJ2-1, with D hard to call. The V end was cut by 5 bases, the J end by 6 bases, with 5 bases between. Germline V gives CDR1 LNHDA, CDR2 SQIVND (reference sequence). The CDR3 runs to 11 residues. DNA for the CDR3: TGTGCCAGTAGTCCTCGCAATGAGCAGTTCTTC. This sequence encodes CASSPRNEQFF. Full variable domain (remainder filled in from reference TRBV19 and TRBJ2-1): DGGITQSPKYLFRKEGQNVTLSCEQNLNHDAMYWYRQDPGQGLRLIYYSQIVNDFQKGDIAEGYSVSREKKESFPLTVTSAQKNPTAFYLCASSPRNEQFFGPGTRLTVL.

The V and J genes are TRBV4-1 and TRBJ2-1, with 8 bases identical to TRBD2. The trim removed 3 bases at V and 5 bases at J, leaving 15 bases unmatched. This CDR3 is built from 18 residues. Germline CDR1 is MGHRA and CDR2 is YSYEKL. Here the CDR3 reads CASSHLGVREGRNNEQFF. The CDR3 DNA reads TGCGCCAGCAGCCATCTAGGGGTACGGGAGGGCCGGAACAATGAGCAGTTCTTC.